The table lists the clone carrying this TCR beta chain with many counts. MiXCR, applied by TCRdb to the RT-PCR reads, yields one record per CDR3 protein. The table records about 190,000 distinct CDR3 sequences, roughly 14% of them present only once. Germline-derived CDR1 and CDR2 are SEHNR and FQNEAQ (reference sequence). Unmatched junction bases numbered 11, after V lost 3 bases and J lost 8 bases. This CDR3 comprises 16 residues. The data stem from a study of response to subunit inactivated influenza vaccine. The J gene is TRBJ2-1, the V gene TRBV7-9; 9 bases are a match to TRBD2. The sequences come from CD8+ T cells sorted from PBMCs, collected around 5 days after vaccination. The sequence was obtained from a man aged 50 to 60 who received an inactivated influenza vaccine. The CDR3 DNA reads TGTGCCAGCAGCTTGGACTCGGCGGGAGGGATCGATGAGCAGTTCTTC. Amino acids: CASSLDSAGGIDEQFF.